These T cell receptor beta chains were read from a single sample in a study of cytomegalovirus exposure and HLA in healthy donors. Sequencing was performed with immunoSEQ multiplex PCR; in TCRdb, only in-frame clones are kept and a portion is missing. The table has tens of thousands of clones, about 68% seen once; the top ten hold approximately 6.9%. The source material was PBMCs. The receptors come from a woman between 50 and 59 years old in good health and CMV-seropositive. CDR3s include the opening cysteine and the closing phenylalanine or tryptophan. A D gene is named only where the DNA matches it firmly. Some rows have no size entry. The others give once, few or many, or a class for an expanded clone.

>TRBJ1-1|TRBD1|-|TRBV27
CASSNGTGADTEAFF
TGTGCCAGCAGTAACGGGACAGGGGCGGACACTGAAGCTTTCTTT
>TRBJ2-1|-|-|TRBV13
CASSSPGHSYNEQFF
TGTGCCAGCAGCTCGCCGGGACACAGCTACAATGAGCAGTTCTTC
>TRBJ1-1|-|few|TRBV30
CAWSVGRETEAFF
TGTGCCTGGAGTGTGGGGAGGGAGACTGAAGCTTTCTTT
>TRBJ2-5|TRBD2|few|TRBV18
CASSPPPGLVATQYF
TGTGCCAGCTCACCACCCCCGGGACTAGTGGCGACCCAGTACTTC
>TRBJ1-6|TRBD1|-|TRBV9
CASSPNQGGRYNSPLHF
TGTGCCAGCAGCCCGAACCAAGGGGGCAGATATAATTCACCCCTCCACTTT
>TRBJ2-7|TRBD1|few|TRBV19
CASSPGTGAYEQYF
TGTGCCAGTAGTCCCGGGACAGGGGCCTACGAGCAGTACTTC
>TRBJ2-1|-|-|TRBV6-4
CASSDGGLSYNEQFF
TGTGCCAGCAGTGACGGGGGACTCTCCTACAATGAGCAGTTCTTC
>TRBJ2-3|TRBD1|-|TRBV13
CASSLRQGSDTQYF
TGTGCCAGCAGCCTCCGACAGGGTTCAGATACGCAGTATTTT
>TRBJ1-2|-|-|TRBV7-3
CASSPNGRAGYTF
TGTGCCAGCAGCCCTAACGGTCGCGCCGGCTACACCTTC
>TRBJ2-5|-|few|TRBV9
CASSILDGSGETQYF
TGTGCCAGCAGCATCCTGGACGGGTCAGGGGAGACCCAGTACTTC
>TRBJ2-5|-|-|TRBV7-2
CASSLEGVLQETQYF
TGTGCCAGCAGCTTAGAGGGGGTTCTCCAAGAGACCCAGTACTTC
>TRBJ1-1|-|-|TRBV10-3
CAIRGQSEAFF
TGTGCCATCAGGGGCCAGTCGGAAGCTTTCTTT
>TRBJ1-2|-|-|TRBV29-1
CSVDRQLYGYTF
TGCAGCGTTGACCGACAACTCTATGGCTACACCTTC